This passage covers 10 T cell receptor beta chains from one sample sequenced in a study of early T cells in non-severe SARS-CoV-2 infection. A single record per CDR3 protein comes from TCRdb applying MiXCR to the 5' RACE reads. The sample consists of 75,000 to 80,000 distinct CDR3 sequences, 10% to 12% of them appearing once. Specimen: whole blood, collected at baseline. These receptors were collected from an adult who was a healthcare worker with PCR-confirmed SARS-CoV-2 infection or an uninfected control (not recorded which).

This clonotype is termed medium-sized. This rearrangement joins TRBV3-1 to TRBJ2-3, with TRBD2 matching 10 bases. J gave up 3 bases and V 4 bases, and 4 bases lay outside the gene matches. CDR1 LGHDT and CDR2 YNNKEL come from the germline V gene (reference sequence). This CDR3 has 15 amino acids. CDR3 region: CASSPPGLATDTQYF. CDR3 DNA: TGTGCCAGCAGCCCACCGGGACTAGCGACAGATACGCAGTATTTT.

The rearrangement uses TRBV7-2 and TRBJ2-7, with TRBD2 matching over 12 bases. The J segment lost 7 bases and the V segment lost 5 bases, leaving 9 bases of the junction unmatched. The germline gives CDR1 SGHTA, CDR2 FQGNSA. This CDR3 has 15 amino acids. In nucleotides, the CDR3 is TGTGCCAGCAGCCCACGACTAGCGGGGGCGGGTGAGCAGTACTTC. Its protein is CASSPRLAGAGEQYF.

This clonotype was observed a handful of times. The chain carries TRBV5-1 and TRBJ2-3; D gene uncertain. CDR1 is SGHRS and CDR2 is YFSETQ in the germline V gene. V was pared by 0 bases and J by 2 bases, with 10 bases between. The CDR3 spans 15 residues. CDR3 nucleotide sequence: TGCGCCAGCAGCTTGGCCGCACTCGTCACAGATACGCAGTATTTT. Its translation: CASSLAALVTDTQYF.

This clonotype was detected ten times or more. The CDR3 protein is CSAGTGRSNQPQHF. The CDR3 nucleotides are TGCAGTGCCGGGACAGGGAGGAGCAATCAGCCCCAGCATTTT. The V call is TRBV20-1, the J call TRBJ1-5; 9 positions match TRBD1. The ends lost 6 bases at V and 1 base at J; junction bases unmatched: 4. The CDR3 totals 14 residues. Per germline, CDR1 DFQATT and CDR2 SNEGSKA (reference sequence).

This clonotype was counted a few times. This sequence joins TRBV7-2 and TRBJ1-4; possibly TRBD1 for D (6 bases). Germline CDR1 reads SGHTA; CDR2 reads FQGNSA. V lost 3 bases, J lost 7 bases, and 12 bases lay in between. CDR3 length equals 14 residues. The CDR3 here is CASSFGGASEKLFF. The CDR3 region has the DNA TGTGCCAGCAGCTTTGGGGGGGCTAGTGAAAAACTGTTTTTT. Full variable domain (outside the CDR3, taken from reference TRBV7-2 and TRBJ1-4): GAGVSQSPSNKVTEKGKDVELRCDPISGHTALYWYRQSLGQGLEFLIYFQGNSAPDKSGLPSDRFSAERTGGSVSTLTIQRTQQEDSAVYLCASSFGGASEKLFFGSGTQLSVL.

The chain employs TRBV6-2 or TRBV6-3 and TRBJ2-6, with D possibly TRBD2 on 6 matching bases. The ends were cut back, 7 bases at V and 4 bases at J, with 14 bases in the middle. Germline V gene sequence: CDR1 MNHEY, CDR2 SVGEGT. This CDR3 contains 15 residues. CDR3 residues: CASTTGVTGANVLTF. In DNA form, the CDR3 reads TGTGCCAGCACTACGGGGGTAACCGGGGCCAACGTCCTGACTTTC.

This clonotype was seen at least ten times. The chain recombines TRBV5-5 with TRBJ2-1; 7 nucleotides line up with TRBD2. This CDR3 has 15 residues. Germline values: CDR1 SGHKS, CDR2 YYEKEE (reference sequence). J was trimmed by 7 bases and V by 0 bases; bases with no gene match: 7. In DNA form, the CDR3 reads TGTGCCAGCAGCTTGGCAGTCGGGGGGACGAATGAGCAGTTCTTC. It encodes CASSLAVGGTNEQFF.

This clonotype has only a few counts. The CDR3 protein is CSPGHELAEAFF. The CDR3 coding sequence is TGCAGTCCGGGACACGAGTTGGCTGAAGCTTTCTTT. The chain links TRBV20-1 to TRBJ1-1, with D possibly matching TRBD1 (6 bases). The CDR3 consists of 12 residues. With 8 bases removed from V and 6 bases from J, the gap between germline ends came to 16 bases. Germline V lookup: CDR1 DFQATT, CDR2 SNEGSKA (reference sequence).

This clonotype was counted ten times or more. Written as DNA, the CDR3 is TGTGCCAGCACCAGAACAGGGTCCAGCGGGGAGCTGTTTTTT. Translation: CASTRTGSSGELFF. V gene TRBV7-3 combines with J gene TRBJ2-2; D possibly corresponds to TRBD1 (6 bases). The CDR3 contains 14 residues. V was trimmed by 7 bases and J by 7 bases, leaving 16 bases between them. Germline V gene sequence: CDR1 SGHTA, CDR2 FQGTGA. Full variable domain (missing parts from reference TRBV7-3 and TRBJ2-2): GAGVSQTPSNKVTEKGKYVELRCDPISGHTALYWYRQSLGQGPEFLIYFQGTGAADDSGLPNDRFFAVRPEGSVSTLKIQRTERGDSAVYLCASTRTGSSGELFFGEGSRLTVL.

At least ten counts were recorded for this clonotype. The chain links TRBV20-1 to TRBJ1-5; 7 bases line up with TRBD1. Germline loops: CDR1 DFQATT, CDR2 SNEGSKA (reference sequence). The V and J ends lost 5 bases and 0 bases, in that order; junction bases with no gene match: 10. The CDR3 loop spans 16 amino acids. CDR3 loop: CSAPARQGYSNQPQHF. The CDR3 DNA sequence: TGCAGTGCTCCCGCCCGACAGGGATATAGCAATCAGCCCCAGCATTTT.